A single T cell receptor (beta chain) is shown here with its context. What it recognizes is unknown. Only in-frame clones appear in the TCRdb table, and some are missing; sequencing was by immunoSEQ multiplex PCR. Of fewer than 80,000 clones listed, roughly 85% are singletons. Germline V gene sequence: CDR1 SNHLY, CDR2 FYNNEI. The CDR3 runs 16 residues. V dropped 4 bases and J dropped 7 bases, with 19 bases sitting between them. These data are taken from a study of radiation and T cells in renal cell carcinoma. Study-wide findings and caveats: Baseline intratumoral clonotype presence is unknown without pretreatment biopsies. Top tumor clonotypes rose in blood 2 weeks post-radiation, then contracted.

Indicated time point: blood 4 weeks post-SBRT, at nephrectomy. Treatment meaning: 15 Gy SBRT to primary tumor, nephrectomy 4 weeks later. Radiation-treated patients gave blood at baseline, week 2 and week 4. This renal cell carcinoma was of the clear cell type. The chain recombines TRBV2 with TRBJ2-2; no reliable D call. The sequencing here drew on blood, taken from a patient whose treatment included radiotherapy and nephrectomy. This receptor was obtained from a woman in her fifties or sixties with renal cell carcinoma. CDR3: CASSVLVPKNGGELFF. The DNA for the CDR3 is TGTGCCAGCAGTGTGCTGGTTCCGAAAAACGGCGGGGAGCTGTTTTTT.